The 2 T cell receptor beta chains in this list originate from one sample, sequenced in a study of Ad26.COV2.S vaccination and SARS-CoV-2 variants. This sample's treatment: around 19 received Ad26.COV2.S at low or high dose, single or two shots; a few received placebo; per-sample allocation not given. Each sample was drawn 63 days after the first injection (of vaccine or placebo). This table comes from immunoSEQ multiplex PCR, and its TCRdb copy is limited to in-frame clones, with some not included. Here the sample spans more than 350,000 clones, 75% to 95% being singletons. The sample in question was peripheral blood, obtained in a trial of Ad26.COV2.S vaccine versus placebo. The receptors were gathered from a person between 18 and 65 years old who received the Ad26.COV2.S COVID-19 vaccine or a placebo.

The chain uses TRBV27 and TRBJ2-2; D is unresolved. The CDR3 is 13 amino acids. Trimming removed 2 bases at V and 5 bases at J, with 6 bases between. Germline V gene sequence: CDR1 MNHEY, CDR2 SMNVEV (reference sequence). For the CDR3, the DNA is TGTGCCAGCAGTTTAAGGATTACCGGGGAGCTGTTTTTT. Translated, it gives CASSLRITGELFF.

J is TRBJ2-7 and V is TRBV6-5; the D gene is possibly TRBD1 (6 bases). The CDR3 extends over 14 amino acids. Per the germline V gene, CDR1 is MNHEY and CDR2 is SVGAGI. Trimming left V 5 bases short and J 6 bases short, with 17 bases between. The CDR3 sequence: CASSPGPGHLEQYF. CDR3 sequence (DNA): TGTGCCAGCAGTCCCGGGCCGGGACACCTCGAGCAGTACTTC.